The next 14 T cell receptor beta chains were all read from a single sample in a study of T cell responses to AZD1222 COVID-19 vaccine. The table came from immunoSEQ multiplex PCR; TCRdb's copy has only in-frame clones and leaves some out. The repertoire consists of approximately 150,000 clones, with more than 70% occurring once and the leading ten covering 2.9%. Sequences were derived from peripheral blood, sampled on day 0 of AZD1222 vaccination. Receptors were obtained from an adult in good health.

The rearrangement links TRBV5-5 to TRBJ2-2; possibly TRBD1 for D (5 bases). In germline, CDR1 is SGHKS, CDR2 YYEKEE (reference sequence). V gave up 2 bases and J gave up 0 bases, with 14 bases separating them. The CDR3 spans 17 residues. The CDR3 region is CASSLSGAQTNTGELFF. DNA of the CDR3: TGTGCCAGCAGCTTATCTGGGGCCCAGACGAACACCGGGGAGCTGTTTTTT.

V is TRBV4-3 and J is TRBJ1-1; D is uncertain. Germline V gene sequence: CDR1 LGHNA, CDR2 YSLEER. V lost 5 bases and J 6 bases, leaving 13 bases between the germline ends. This CDR3 spans 13 amino acids. CDR3 DNA: TGCGCCAGCAGCATCCAGAGGACGTCTGAAGCTTTCTTT. The encoded protein is CASSIQRTSEAFF.

The rearrangement links TRBV4-1 to TRBJ1-2, with TRBD1 identical over 7 bases. Germline V gene sequence: CDR1 MGHRA, CDR2 YSYEKL. Trimming took 3 bases from V and 7 from J; bases not matched to a gene: 26. The CDR3 contains 20 residues. The CDR3 region has the DNA TGCGCCAGCAGCCACCCCGCGCGGGGAAGGACAGGATCTTCAAGGGGTGGCTACACCTTC. This codes for CASSHPARGRTGSSRGGYTF.

This sequence joins TRBV4-3 and TRBJ2-1; 8 nucleotides agree with TRBD2. With 1 base clipped from V and 6 bases from J, the junction kept 5 bases outside the gene matches. This CDR3 has 15 amino acids. Germline V gene lookup returns CDR1 LGHNA and CDR2 YSLEER. The CDR3 spells CASSQGSGSLNEQFF. The CDR3 DNA reads TGCGCCAGCAGCCAAGGGAGCGGGAGTCTCAATGAGCAGTTCTTC.

Comments on this clone: The germline gene is not matched at one end of the junction; a read error may be the cause. The gene calls are TRBV19 and TRBJ2-6; D gene uncertain. Germline V gene lookup returns CDR1 LNHDA and CDR2 SQIVND (reference sequence). The CDR3 covers 18 residues. CDR3 sequence (DNA): TGTGCCAGCAGTATAGCCCTATCCCTGGACTCTGGGGCCAACGTCCTGACTTTC. Protein: CASSIALSLDSGANVLTF.

CDR3 bases: TGTGCCAATGGGGAGGCAGGCACTGAAGCTTTCTTT. Its translation: CANGEAGTEAFF. This chain uses TRBV6-5 with TRBJ1-1; D remains unclear. Germline CDR1 is MNHEY and CDR2 is SVGAGI. CDR3 size: 12 residues. The V and J ends lost 10 bases and 4 bases respectively, with 13 bases between them.

In the case of this clone: Other DNA sequences within the sample encode an identical CDR3. The chain is built from TRBV6-2 or TRBV6-3 and TRBJ1-3; D is unclear. Trimming removed 0 bases from V and 1 base from J, with 1 base in between. The germline V gene has CDR1 MNHEY and CDR2 SVGEGT. The CDR3 has 13 residues. The CDR3 DNA sequence: TGTGCCAGCAGTTACTCGTCTGGAAACACCATATATTTT. Its translation is CASSYSSGNTIYF.

V and J are TRBV28 and TRBJ2-7; 11 bases are shared with TRBD2. The germline CDR1 and CDR2 sequences are MDHEN and SYDVKM. The V and J ends lost 6 bases and 4 bases, in that order; junction bases with no gene match: 5. The CDR3 extends over 14 amino acids. This CDR3 reads CASRGLAVLYEQYF. The CDR3 DNA sequence: TGTGCCAGCAGGGGACTAGCGGTCCTTTACGAGCAGTACTTC.

This clone has just one count. The CDR3 loop is CASSLGLAGAPAGDTQYF. In nucleotides, the CDR3 is TGTGCCAGCAGCTTGGGGCTAGCGGGGGCCCCAGCAGGAGATACGCAGTATTTT. The chain recombines TRBV5-6 with TRBJ2-3; 10 positions match TRBD2. The CDR3 sequence is 18 residues long. The V segment lost 0 bases and the J segment 5 bases; nucleotides outside the gene matches: 12. The germline CDR1 and CDR2 sequences are SGHDT and YYEEEE.

The chain joins TRBV10-3 to TRBJ2-3, with 11 positions matching TRBD2. The V segment lost 2 bases and the J segment 6 bases; nucleotides outside the gene matches: 10. This CDR3 has 17 residues. Germline V CDR1 and CDR2: ENHRY, SYGVKD. The CDR3 sequence is CAISEEVAGGPRDTQYF. The CDR3 nucleotides are TGTGCCATCAGTGAGGAGGTAGCGGGGGGGCCGAGGGATACGCAGTATTTT.

This rearrangement joins TRBV28 to TRBJ2-1; TRBD1 agrees at 8 bases. The V segment lost 4 bases and the J segment 6 bases; nucleotides outside the gene matches: 8. The CDR3 is made up of 15 amino acids. In germline, CDR1 is MDHEN, CDR2 SYDVKM. The CDR3 loop is CASSSRTGKINEQFF. CDR3 coding DNA: TGTGCCAGCAGTTCGAGGACAGGGAAAATCAATGAGCAGTTCTTC.

This chain uses TRBV21-1 with TRBJ2-2; TRBD2 is taken as the D call from the table, unchecked against the DNA. TRBV21-1 has pseudogene status. There are 19 residues in the CDR3. CDR3 residues: CASRGKKKREGRNTGELFF. CDR3 DNA: TGTGCCAGCAGAGGCAAAAAAAAGCGGGAGGGCCGAAACACCGGGGAGCTGTTTTTT.

This chain links TRBV28 with TRBJ1-6; TRBD1 might be the D (5 bases). The germline V and J ends were trimmed by 3 bases and 10 bases, with 16 bases remaining between them. This CDR3 region has 15 residues. Per the germline V gene, CDR1 is MDHEN and CDR2 is SYDVKM. This CDR3 is CASSLGGDGYSPLHF. CDR3 DNA sequence: TGTGCCAGCAGTTTGGGGGGGGATGGCTACTCACCCCTCCACTTT.

V is TRBV4-2 and J is TRBJ1-4; no reliable D call. Germline V gene data show CDR1 as LGHNA and CDR2 as YNFKEQ. The germline V and J ends were trimmed by 4 bases and 7 bases, with 13 bases remaining between them. This CDR3 has 14 amino acids. The CDR3 bases are TGTGCCAGCAGCCCGATCCCGGGATTTGAAAAACTGTTTTTT. It specifies CASSPIPGFEKLFF.